Listed below are T cell receptor beta chains from one sample, sequenced in a study of identical twins. Via MiXCR, TCRdb re-called the 5' RACE reads, giving one row per CDR3 protein. Among around 1.7 million distinct CDR3 sequences listed, less than 40% were seen once. Sequencing was done on a sample of cord blood. These TCRs come from a newborn girl in good health. The CDR3 runs from the conserved cysteine through the conserved F or W. Each record gives: J gene, D gene, clone size, V gene, CDR3 DNA, CDR3 protein. D genes are given only for firm matches. Where a row states a size, it is once, few, many or the class of an expanded clone; other rows omit it.

J gene: TRBJ1-4
D gene: NA
clone size: many
V gene: TRBV3-1
CDR3 DNA: TGTGCCAGCAGCCAGGCAACTAATGAAAAACTGTTTTTT
CDR3 protein: CASSQATNEKLFF

J gene: TRBJ1-4
D gene: NA
clone size: few
V gene: TRBV12-3/TRBV12-4
CDR3 DNA: TGTGCCAGCAGTTCTAACAGGTCCCCGAATGAAAAACTGTTTTTT
CDR3 protein: CASSSNRSPNEKLFF

J gene: TRBJ1-1
D gene: NA
clone size: NA
V gene: TRBV13
CDR3 DNA: TGTGCCAGCAGCTTAGGCCTAAGGATACGAGGGGGGACTGAAGCTTTCTTT
CDR3 protein: CASSLGLRIRGGTEAFF

J gene: TRBJ1-2
D gene: NA
clone size: NA
V gene: TRBV20-1
CDR3 DNA: TGCAGTGCTAGCACCTCGGTGGGCGGCTACACCTTC
CDR3 protein: CSASTSVGGYTF

J gene: TRBJ1-2
D gene: NA
clone size: few
V gene: TRBV4-1
CDR3 DNA: TGCGCCAGCAGGACCAAGGGACCTCCCTATGGCTACACCTTC
CDR3 protein: CASRTKGPPYGYTF

J gene: TRBJ2-7
D gene: NA
clone size: few
V gene: TRBV20-1
CDR3 DNA: TGCAGTGCTAGAGCCGAAAGCCCCCCAGGGTACGAGCAGTACTTC
CDR3 protein: CSARAESPPGYEQYF

J gene: TRBJ2-3
D gene: TRBD2
clone size: few
V gene: TRBV6-2/TRBV6-3
CDR3 DNA: TGTGCCAGCAGCACCGCCAGCGGGAGAAACGAGGATACGCAGTATTTT
CDR3 protein: CASSTASGRNEDTQYF

J gene: TRBJ2-3
D gene: TRBD1
clone size: NA
V gene: TRBV6-6
CDR3 DNA: TGTGCCAGCATCCTCGGACAGGGGGCAGATACGCAGTATTTT
CDR3 protein: CASILGQGADTQYF

J gene: TRBJ1-4
D gene: NA
clone size: NA
V gene: TRBV18
CDR3 DNA: TGTGCCAGCTCAAGAAACTTTGGGCTCCCAGGGGAAGAAAAACTGTTTTTT
CDR3 protein: CASSRNFGLPGEEKLFF

J gene: TRBJ2-3
D gene: NA
clone size: few
V gene: TRBV9
CDR3 DNA: TGTGCCAGCAGCGTAGCTACCGACCCGGGCGGCGGGGGCACAGATACGCAGTATTTT
CDR3 protein: CASSVATDPGGGGTDTQYF

J gene: TRBJ2-2
D gene: TRBD1
clone size: NA
V gene: TRBV20-1
CDR3 DNA: TGCAGTGCTAGAGTCGGGACAGTGAACACCGGGGAGCTGTTTTTT
CDR3 protein: CSARVGTVNTGELFF

J gene: TRBJ2-7
D gene: NA
clone size: many
V gene: TRBV29-1
CDR3 DNA: TGCAGCGTTGGGGATCGCGAGCAGTACTTC
CDR3 protein: CSVGDREQYF

J gene: TRBJ2-3
D gene: TRBD2
clone size: NA
V gene: TRBV9
CDR3 DNA: TGTGCCAGCAGCGTAGGGGGGAGGGGAGGGACAGATACGCAGTATTTT
CDR3 protein: CASSVGGRGGTDTQYF

J gene: TRBJ2-5
D gene: NA
clone size: NA
V gene: TRBV25-1
CDR3 DNA: TGTGCCAGCAGTGAGTCTACCATTTCCTTGGGGACCCAGTACTTC
CDR3 protein: CASSESTISLGTQYF

J gene: TRBJ1-1
D gene: NA
clone size: NA
V gene: TRBV7-8
CDR3 DNA: TGTGCCAGCAGCTTAGAGTACACTAGGGAGGGGGACACTGAAGCTTTCTTT
CDR3 protein: CASSLEYTREGDTEAFF

J gene: TRBJ2-1
D gene: NA
clone size: NA
V gene: TRBV25-1
CDR3 DNA: TGTGCCAGCAGTGAATATTCGGGCGGAAACAATGAGCAGTTCTTC
CDR3 protein: CASSEYSGGNNEQFF

J gene: TRBJ1-6
D gene: TRBD1
clone size: NA
V gene: TRBV18
CDR3 DNA: TGTGCCAGCTCACGGGAGGACAGGCGTAATTCACCCCTCCACTTT
CDR3 protein: CASSREDRRNSPLHF

J gene: TRBJ2-1
D gene: NA
clone size: NA
V gene: TRBV20-1
CDR3 DNA: TGCAGTGCGTTGGGGAATGCTGAGCAGTTCTTC
CDR3 protein: CSALGNAEQFF

J gene: TRBJ1-3
D gene: NA
clone size: NA
V gene: TRBV20-1
CDR3 DNA: TGCAGTGCAGGACGGTCAGCCTCTGGAAACACCATATATTTT
CDR3 protein: CSAGRSASGNTIYF

J gene: TRBJ1-4
D gene: TRBD1
clone size: NA
V gene: TRBV3-1
CDR3 DNA: TGTGCCAGCAGCCGACCGGGACAGATTAATGAAAAACTGTTTTTT
CDR3 protein: CASSRPGQINEKLFF

J gene: TRBJ2-3
D gene: TRBD2
clone size: NA
V gene: TRBV20-1
CDR3 DNA: TGCAGTGCTAGAGACAAAAGACTAGCGGGAGGCACAGATACGCAGTATTTT
CDR3 protein: CSARDKRLAGGTDTQYF

J gene: TRBJ2-3
D gene: TRBD2
clone size: many
V gene: TRBV27
CDR3 DNA: TGTGCCAGCAGTTTATCTCCAGCGGGGCGAACAGATACGCAGTATTTT
CDR3 protein: CASSLSPAGRTDTQYF

J gene: TRBJ2-7
D gene: NA
clone size: few
V gene: TRBV28
CDR3 DNA: TGTGCCATTGGGCCACCCTACGAGCAGTACTTC
CDR3 protein: CAIGPPYEQYF

J gene: TRBJ1-4
D gene: NA
clone size: NA
V gene: TRBV5-1
CDR3 DNA: TGCGCCAGCAGCGGAAGTGACAGGGAAAAACTGTTTTTT
CDR3 protein: CASSGSDREKLFF

J gene: TRBJ2-7
D gene: NA
clone size: many
V gene: TRBV27
CDR3 DNA: TGTGCCAGCAGTTTATTGGGTGTTAGCTACGAGCAGTACTTC
CDR3 protein: CASSLLGVSYEQYF

J gene: TRBJ2-3
D gene: NA
clone size: NA
V gene: TRBV9
CDR3 DNA: TGTGCCAGCAGCGTTAGCGCAACTAGCACAGATACGCAGTATTTT
CDR3 protein: CASSVSATSTDTQYF

J gene: TRBJ2-7
D gene: NA
clone size: NA
V gene: TRBV20-1
CDR3 DNA: TGCAGTGCTAGAGATTCAGTCTCCTACAATGAGCAGTACTTC
CDR3 protein: CSARDSVSYNEQYF

J gene: TRBJ1-2
D gene: NA
clone size: many
V gene: TRBV25-1
CDR3 DNA: TGTGCCAGCAGTGAATCTTCAGGGAGAATTGGCTACACCTTC
CDR3 protein: CASSESSGRIGYTF

J gene: TRBJ2-7
D gene: NA
clone size: NA
V gene: TRBV6-5
CDR3 DNA: TGTGCCAGCAGTTACGGGCGGGTCGGCGAGCAGTACTTC
CDR3 protein: CASSYGRVGEQYF

J gene: TRBJ1-2
D gene: NA
clone size: NA
V gene: TRBV10-3
CDR3 DNA: TGTGCCATCAGTGAGTGGAAAGGCTACTATGGCTACACCTTC
CDR3 protein: CAISEWKGYYGYTF

J gene: TRBJ2-7
D gene: NA
clone size: few
V gene: TRBV5-8
CDR3 DNA: TGTGCCAGCAGCCCAGGGACTTCTGTTTTTTACGAGCAGTACTTC
CDR3 protein: CASSPGTSVFYEQYF

J gene: TRBJ1-2
D gene: NA
clone size: NA
V gene: TRBV5-6
CDR3 DNA: TGTGCCAGCAGCAAAGGGGGACATTCCTATGGCTACACCTTC
CDR3 protein: CASSKGGHSYGYTF

J gene: TRBJ1-1
D gene: NA
clone size: NA
V gene: TRBV29-1
CDR3 DNA: TGCAGCGTTGAACAACACACTGAAGCTTTCTTT
CDR3 protein: CSVEQHTEAFF

J gene: TRBJ2-3
D gene: NA
clone size: few
V gene: TRBV13
CDR3 DNA: TGTGCCGGCAGCTTGGCGCGGGTCAGCACAGATACGCAGTATTTT
CDR3 protein: CAGSLARVSTDTQYF

J gene: TRBJ2-1
D gene: TRBD1
clone size: few
V gene: TRBV7-9
CDR3 DNA: TGTGCCAGCATCCCCCCGACAGGGGGCCGATACAATGAGCAGTTCTTC
CDR3 protein: CASIPPTGGRYNEQFF

J gene: TRBJ2-1
D gene: NA
clone size: many
V gene: TRBV24-1
CDR3 DNA: TGTGCCACCAGTGAACCCCTAGTGGGCGGACACAATGAGCAGTTCTTC
CDR3 protein: CATSEPLVGGHNEQFF

J gene: TRBJ2-5
D gene: NA
clone size: NA
V gene: TRBV3-1
CDR3 DNA: TGTGCCAGCAGCCAAGCGGGCTCCCAGTACTTC
CDR3 protein: CASSQAGSQYF

J gene: TRBJ1-1
D gene: NA
clone size: few
V gene: TRBV27
CDR3 DNA: TGTGCCAGCAGTTTTATGAAGGACACTGAAGCTTTCTTT
CDR3 protein: CASSFMKDTEAFF

J gene: TRBJ2-5
D gene: NA
clone size: few
V gene: TRBV19
CDR3 DNA: TGTGCCAGTAGTATTGGGACCATCCAAGAGACCCAGTACTTC
CDR3 protein: CASSIGTIQETQYF

J gene: TRBJ2-7
D gene: NA
clone size: NA
V gene: TRBV19
CDR3 DNA: TGTGCCAGTAGTATATTACCTTCCTACAATGAGCAGTACTTC
CDR3 protein: CASSILPSYNEQYF

J gene: TRBJ2-5
D gene: NA
clone size: few
V gene: TRBV4-1
CDR3 DNA: TGCGCCAGCAGCCAAGAACCTTCATACGGGGGAAAGCAAGAGACCCAGTACTTC
CDR3 protein: CASSQEPSYGGKQETQYF

J gene: TRBJ1-1
D gene: NA
clone size: few
V gene: TRBV3-1
CDR3 DNA: TGTGCCAGCAGCCAAGGCCACGGGACTGAAGCTTTCTTT
CDR3 protein: CASSQGHGTEAFF

J gene: TRBJ2-7
D gene: NA
clone size: many
V gene: TRBV7-6
CDR3 DNA: TGTGCCAGCAGCTTAGACAGGAGCGAGCAGTACTTC
CDR3 protein: CASSLDRSEQYF

J gene: TRBJ1-1
D gene: NA
clone size: NA
V gene: TRBV7-9
CDR3 DNA: TGTGCCAGCAGCTTCGGTCAGGAGAGTAACACTGAAGCTTTCTTT
CDR3 protein: CASSFGQESNTEAFF

J gene: TRBJ1-5
D gene: NA
clone size: few
V gene: TRBV20-1
CDR3 DNA: TGCAGTGCTCGCCGACAGGCTAGCAATCAGCCCCAGCATTTT
CDR3 protein: CSARRQASNQPQHF

J gene: TRBJ2-1
D gene: TRBD2
clone size: few
V gene: TRBV2
CDR3 DNA: TGTGCCAGCAGTCCCACCGCTCGGGGGGGAAATGAGCAGTTCTTC
CDR3 protein: CASSPTARGGNEQFF

J gene: TRBJ2-1
D gene: TRBD2
clone size: many
V gene: TRBV20-1
CDR3 DNA: TGCAGTGCTAGAGTTCCTAGCGGGGGGGCCTACAATGAGCAGTTCTTC
CDR3 protein: CSARVPSGGAYNEQFF

J gene: TRBJ2-3
D gene: NA
clone size: few
V gene: TRBV4-1
CDR3 DNA: TGCGCCAGCAGCCAAGGCCAGGGAGGGGGAGATACGCAGTATTTT
CDR3 protein: CASSQGQGGGDTQYF

J gene: TRBJ1-2
D gene: TRBD1
clone size: few
V gene: TRBV29-1
CDR3 DNA: TGCAGCGCCCGGGACAGGGTACGCTACACCTTC
CDR3 protein: CSARDRVRYTF

J gene: TRBJ2-3
D gene: NA
clone size: few
V gene: TRBV5-1
CDR3 DNA: TGCGCCAGCAGCTTGGACACTTACACAGATACGCAGTATTTT
CDR3 protein: CASSLDTYTDTQYF

J gene: TRBJ1-2
D gene: NA
clone size: few
V gene: TRBV20-1
CDR3 DNA: TGCAGTGCTAGAGGGGCGGGATATGGCTACACCTTC
CDR3 protein: CSARGAGYGYTF

J gene: TRBJ1-2
D gene: NA
clone size: NA
V gene: TRBV6-6
CDR3 DNA: TGTGCCAGCACTTCCGGGACACCCCCTACTCTCTATGGCTACACCTTC
CDR3 protein: CASTSGTPPTLYGYTF

J gene: TRBJ2-1
D gene: NA
clone size: few
V gene: TRBV4-1
CDR3 DNA: TGCGCCAGCAGCCAAATGGGGTTAGTAAACCTTTACAATGAGCAGTTCTTC
CDR3 protein: CASSQMGLVNLYNEQFF

J gene: TRBJ2-1
D gene: TRBD1
clone size: few
V gene: TRBV25-1
CDR3 DNA: TGTGCCAGCAGTGAATATAGGACAGGCAATGAGCAGTTCTTC
CDR3 protein: CASSEYRTGNEQFF

J gene: TRBJ2-4
D gene: TRBD2
clone size: NA
V gene: TRBV5-4
CDR3 DNA: TGTGCGAGCGGGGGGGAGGCCAAAAACATTCAGTACTTC
CDR3 protein: CASGGEAKNIQYF

J gene: TRBJ2-3
D gene: TRBD2
clone size: NA
V gene: TRBV5-1
CDR3 DNA: TGCGCCAGCAGCTGGGGACTAGAGGGGGGCACAGATACGCAGTATTTT
CDR3 protein: CASSWGLEGGTDTQYF

J gene: TRBJ2-1
D gene: TRBD2
clone size: few
V gene: TRBV4-1
CDR3 DNA: TGCGCCAGCAGCCAAGGTTTGGCTAGCGGGAGGAATGAGCAGTTCTTC
CDR3 protein: CASSQGLASGRNEQFF

J gene: TRBJ2-1
D gene: TRBD2
clone size: NA
V gene: TRBV4-2
CDR3 DNA: TGTGCCAGCAGCCAAGGGACTGTGTACAGGACTAGCGGCTACAATGAGCAGTTCTTC
CDR3 protein: CASSQGTVYRTSGYNEQFF

J gene: TRBJ2-5
D gene: NA
clone size: many
V gene: TRBV29-1
CDR3 DNA: TGCAGCGTTCTAGTAGCTGGAGAGACCCAGTACTTC
CDR3 protein: CSVLVAGETQYF

J gene: TRBJ2-3
D gene: TRBD1
clone size: few
V gene: TRBV20-1
CDR3 DNA: TGCAGTGCTAGAGGATGGAAGACAGGGGATACGCAGTATTTT
CDR3 protein: CSARGWKTGDTQYF